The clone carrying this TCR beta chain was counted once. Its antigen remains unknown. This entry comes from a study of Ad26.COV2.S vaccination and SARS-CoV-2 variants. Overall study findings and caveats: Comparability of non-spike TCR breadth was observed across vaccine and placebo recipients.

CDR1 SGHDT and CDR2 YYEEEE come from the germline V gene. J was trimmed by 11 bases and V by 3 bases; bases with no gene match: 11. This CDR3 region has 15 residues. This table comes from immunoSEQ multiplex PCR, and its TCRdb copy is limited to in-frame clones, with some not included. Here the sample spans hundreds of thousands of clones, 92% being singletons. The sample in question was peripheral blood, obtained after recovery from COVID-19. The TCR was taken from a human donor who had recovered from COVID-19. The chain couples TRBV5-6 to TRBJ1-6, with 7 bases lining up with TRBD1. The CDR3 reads CASSYRGIIQAPLHF. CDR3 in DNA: TGTGCCAGCAGCTACAGGGGTATAATTCAGGCACCCCTCCACTTT. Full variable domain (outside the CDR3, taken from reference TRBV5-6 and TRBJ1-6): DAGVTQSPTHLIKTRGQQVTLRCSPKSGHDTVSWYQQALGQGPQFIFQYYEEEERQRGNFPDRFSGHQFPNYSSELNVNALLLGDSALYLCASSYRGIIQAPLHFGNGTRLTVT.